This T cell receptor beta chain comes out of a study of T cells in Graves' hyperthyroidism and ophthalmopathy. As for the study in general: Before treatment of any kind, peripheral blood was taken at initial diagnosis. Study-level results: Most thyroid clonotypes with frequency above 0.001 were detected in blood.

The CDR3 regions of TCR beta were amplified from RNA transcripts. Primed by the HTBI set, a first-round RT-PCR was run on the TCR CDR3. Each CDR3 protein gets one entry after TCRdb re-called the multiplex PCR reads with MiXCR. The profile shows under 400,000 distinct CDR3 sequences, 15% to 20% of them singletons. Germline trimming cut 2 bases from V and 0 bases from J; bases unmatched to any gene: 8. The CDR3 length is 17 residues. Germline values: CDR1 GTSNPN, CDR2 SVGIG (reference sequence). This clonotype was recorded at least ten times. What it binds is not known. The chain recombines TRBV30 with TRBJ2-2, with 8 nucleotides matching TRBD1. This TCR was recovered from a woman in her thirties or forties with Graves' ophthalmopathy. The specimen was blood. The CDR3 DNA reads TGTGCCTGGAGTCTGTCGACAGGGGCCGCGAACACCGGGGAGCTGTTTTTT. Protein sequence: CAWSLSTGAANTGELFF.